This TCR beta chain emerged from a study of molecular identifiers for immune sequencing clone quantification. TCRdb reanalysed the PCR reads using MiXCR and keeps one entry per CDR3 protein. Found here are about 640,000 distinct CDR3 sequences, just under 20% of them singletons; the top ten hold around 0.9%. Naive CD8 T cell sorting was performed on the CD8+CD4-CCR7+CD45RA+ phenotype. Input material: naive CD8+ T cells from blood, with Jurkat cell RNA spiked in. The subset is: FACS-sorted CD8+CD4-CCR7+CD45RA+ naive T cells. The TCR comes from a human donor in good health. Some libraries in this study had Jurkat cell RNA spiked in.

The DNA for the CDR3 is TGTGCCAGCAGCCCCGGGGATTTCCAAGTGGGGTACGGGTACGAGCAGTACTTC. This gives the protein CASSPGDFQVGYGYEQYF. The rearrangement links TRBV4-2 to TRBJ2-7; tentatively, D is TRBD2 (5 bases). V gave up 4 bases and J gave up 4 bases, with 26 bases separating them. This CDR3 has 18 residues. Germline assignment: CDR1 LGHNA and CDR2 YNFKEQ.